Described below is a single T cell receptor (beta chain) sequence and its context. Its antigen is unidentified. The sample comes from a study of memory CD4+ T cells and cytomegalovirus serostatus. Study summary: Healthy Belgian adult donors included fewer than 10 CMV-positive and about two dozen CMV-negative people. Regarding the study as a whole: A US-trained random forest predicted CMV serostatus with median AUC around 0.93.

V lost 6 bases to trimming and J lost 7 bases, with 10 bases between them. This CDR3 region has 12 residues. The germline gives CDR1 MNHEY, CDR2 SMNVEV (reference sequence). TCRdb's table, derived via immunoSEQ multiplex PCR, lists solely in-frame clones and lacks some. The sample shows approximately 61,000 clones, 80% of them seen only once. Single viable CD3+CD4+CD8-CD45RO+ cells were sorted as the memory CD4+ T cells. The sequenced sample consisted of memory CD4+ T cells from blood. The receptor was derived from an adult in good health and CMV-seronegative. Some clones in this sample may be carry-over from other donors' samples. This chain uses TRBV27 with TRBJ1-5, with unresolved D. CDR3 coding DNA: TGTGCCAGCAGCTATCGGGGACAGCCCCAGCATTTT. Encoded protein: CASSYRGQPQHF.